The 26 T cell receptor beta chains presented below share a single source sample, sequenced in a study of beta chain features in type 1 diabetes. Expressed TCRB transcripts were sequenced after all isolated RNA was converted to cDNA. The protocol was immunoSEQ multiplex PCR, while the TCRdb copy is restricted to in-frame clones and leaves out a portion. Here the sample spans about 170,000 clones, less than 10% being singletons. These receptors are not linked to any known antigen. Study-wide results and caveats: Shortening of TCRB CDR3s, moderate but significant, appeared in all four CD4+ subsets of Type 1 diabetes patients.

Sequences were obtained from central memory CD4+ T cells from blood. Every receptor here comes from a man between 18 and 35 years old with type 1 diabetes.

This clone was seen only a few times. The CDR3 reads CAWSVGDTEAFF. CDR3 nucleotides: TGTGCCTGGAGTGTAGGGGACACTGAAGCTTTCTTT. The chain has TRBV30 and TRBJ1-1; possibly TRBD1 for D (5 bases). V lost 0 bases and J 3 bases, leaving 5 bases between the germline ends. This CDR3 contains 12 residues. The germline gives CDR1 GTSNPN, CDR2 SVGIG (reference sequence).

This chain uses TRBV5-5 with TRBJ1-2, with 10 bases that match TRBD1. Trimming removed 0 bases from V and 1 base from J; junction bases left unmatched: 3. The CDR3 length is 16 residues. Germline V gives CDR1 SGHKS, CDR2 YYEKEE (reference sequence). The CDR3 coding sequence is TGTGCCAGCAGCTTGGATGGACAGGGGGGTAACTATGGCTACACCTTC. Translation gives CASSLDGQGGNYGYTF.

This clone was detected a few times. This chain joins TRBV10-3 and TRBJ2-7; D unclear. Germline CDR1 reads ENHRY; CDR2 reads SYGVKD. This CDR3 comprises 14 residues. V dropped 0 bases and J dropped 2 bases, with 8 bases sitting between them. The CDR3 spells CAISESGWTYEQYF. As DNA, the CDR3 is TGTGCCATCAGTGAGTCGGGCTGGACCTACGAGCAGTACTTC.

This chain links TRBV9 with TRBJ2-5, with a possible D match to TRBD2 (5 bases). The CDR3 is 12 amino acids. V was shortened by 5 bases and J by 2 bases, with 7 bases between the two germline ends. CDR1 SGDLS and CDR2 YYNGEE come from the germline V gene. The CDR3 loop is CASSSGQETQYF. CDR3 coding DNA: TGTGCCAGCAGTTCGGGGCAAGAGACCCAGTACTTC. Combining the CDR3 with reference TRBV9 and TRBJ2-5 gives the whole variable domain DSGVTQTPKHLITATGQRVTLRCSPRSGDLSVYWYQQSLDQGLQFLIQYYNGEERAKGNILERFSAQQFPDLHSELNLSSLELGDSALYFCASSSGQETQYFGPGTRLLVL.

This clone was counted between two and nine times. CDR3: CATSRRTGYEKLFF. The CDR3 nucleotides are TGTGCCACCAGCAGGAGGACAGGTTATGAAAAACTGTTTTTT. This chain joins TRBV15 and TRBJ1-4; TRBD1 matches 7 bases. CDR1 is LNHNV and CDR2 is YYDKDF in the germline V gene (reference sequence). Trimming removed 3 bases from V and 6 bases from J; junction bases left unmatched: 4. The CDR3 runs to 14 residues.

This chain uses TRBV2 with TRBJ2-3, with 11 bases aligning to TRBD2. The CDR3 sequence is 15 residues long. Germline lookup yields CDR1 SNHLY and CDR2 FYNNEI. The J segment lost 3 bases and the V segment lost 6 bases, leaving 5 bases of the junction unmatched. Here the CDR3 DNA reads TGTGCCAGCAGGCGGGGACTAGCGGAAACAGATACGCAGTATTTT. Translation gives CASRRGLAETDTQYF.

The chain joins TRBV5-1 to TRBJ1-6, with D perhaps matching TRBD1 (5 bases). CDR1 is SGHRS, CDR2 YFSETQ, per germline. CDR3 length equals 15 residues. V shed 0 bases and J shed 7 bases, with 11 bases lying between them. The chain's CDR3 is CASSLGQSVNSPLHF. CDR3 in DNA: TGCGCCAGCAGCTTGGGACAGTCCGTAAATTCACCCCTCCACTTT.

The CDR3 loop reads CASKTGGTSTDTQYF. CDR3 nucleotide sequence: TGTGCCAGCAAGACGGGGGGGACTAGCACAGATACGCAGTATTTT. The rearrangement joins TRBV6-5 to TRBJ2-3, with 8 bases fitting TRBD2. CDR1 is MNHEY and CDR2 is SVGAGI in the germline V gene. V shed 7 bases, J shed 0 bases, and the junction held 6 bases outside the gene matches. This CDR3 is built from 15 residues.

Only a few counts were recorded for this clone. V is TRBV28 and J is TRBJ1-5; unclear D gene. V was cut by 6 bases and J by 7 bases, with 13 bases left in between. This CDR3 contains 13 residues. Germline lookup yields CDR1 MDHEN and CDR2 SYDVKM. The CDR3 DNA reads as TGTGCCAGCAGCCCCGTCCGCGTACAGCCCCAGCATTTT. This codes for CASSPVRVQPQHF.

The chain recombines TRBV18 with TRBJ1-1, with no clear D. The CDR3 consists of 15 residues. Trimming shortened V by 4 bases and J by 7 bases, and 19 bases separated the two germline ends. CDR1 is KGHSH and CDR2 is LQKENI in the germline V gene. Here the CDR3 reads CASSQGPLSRDEAFF. The CDR3 DNA is TGTGCCAGCTCACAAGGACCATTGAGTCGGGATGAAGCTTTCTTT.

This clone was seen only a few times. The rearrangement joins TRBV18 to TRBJ1-1, with D possibly being TRBD1 (5 bases). V lost 5 bases, J lost 1 base, and 17 bases lay in between. The CDR3 is 16 residues long. Germline V CDR1 and CDR2: KGHSH, LQKENI. The CDR3 coding sequence is TGTGCCAGCTCAATAACGGGGGACGGAGAGAACACTGAAGCTTTCTTT. Translated: CASSITGDGENTEAFF.

The table lists this clone with a count of one. The J gene is TRBJ2-3, the V gene TRBV7-9; 11 nucleotides agree with TRBD2. Germline CDR1 reads SEHNR; CDR2 reads FQNEAQ (reference sequence). The CDR3 runs 14 residues. With V trimmed by 8 bases and J by 7 bases, 8 bases remained unmatched. The CDR3 reads CASRSTSGSNTQYF. The CDR3, as DNA: TGTGCCAGCCGTTCAACTAGCGGGAGTAATACGCAGTATTTT.

The rearrangement joins TRBV7-9 to TRBJ2-1; TRBD2 agrees at 15 bases. The CDR3 contains 18 residues. From germline, CDR1 is SEHNR and CDR2 FQNEAQ (reference sequence). V trimming: 5 bases; J trimming: 7 bases; junction bases outside the gene matches: 12. In DNA, the CDR3 is TGTGCCAGCAGCCAGACAGACATGGGACTAGCGGGGGGAAATGAGCAGTTCTTC. Translated, it gives CASSQTDMGLAGGNEQFF.

This chain uses TRBV6-4 with TRBJ2-3, with TRBD2 as a possible D gene (5 bases). V lost 4 bases and J lost 5, with 10 bases in between. Germline V gene data show CDR1 as MRHNA and CDR2 as SNTAGT. This CDR3 contains 13 residues. CDR3 sequence reads: CASSGQRGDTQYF. Written as DNA, the CDR3 is TGTGCCAGCAGTGGCCAACGGGGAGATACGCAGTATTTT.

The V gene is TRBV7-9, the J gene TRBJ1-2; TRBD1 might be the D (5 bases). The V end was cut by 5 bases, the J end by 1 base, with 11 bases between. CDR1 is SEHNR and CDR2 is FQNEAQ in the germline V gene (reference sequence). This CDR3 is built from 14 residues. CDR3 bases: TGTGCCAGCAGCCCCTCAGGGATTAACTATGGCTACACCTTC. This translates into CASSPSGINYGYTF.

The V call is TRBV16, the J call TRBJ1-6, with D possibly being TRBD1 (6 bases). CDR1 and CDR2 (germline): KGHSY, FQNENV. Trimming cost V 4 bases and J 9 bases, with 19 bases left between them. The CDR3 sequence is 16 residues long. This CDR3 reads CASSLNPDSRGSPLHF. The CDR3, as DNA: TGTGCCAGCAGCCTGAATCCGGACAGCAGGGGTTCACCCCTCCACTTT. The full variable domain, its missing parts supplied by reference TRBV16 and TRBJ1-6, is GEEVAQTPKHLVRGEGQKAKLYCAPIKGHSYVFWYQQVLKNEFKFLISFQNENVFDETGMPKERFSAKCLPNSPCSLEIQATKLEDSAVYFCASSLNPDSRGSPLHFGNGTRLTVT.

A single count supports this clone. The V and J genes are TRBV7-8 and TRBJ2-3; 7 bases are shared with TRBD1. The CDR3 has 17 amino acids. The ends lost 1 base at V and 0 bases at J; junction bases unmatched: 7. Per germline, CDR1 SGHVS and CDR2 FQNEAQ. The CDR3 spells CASSLGPDRASTDTQYF. DNA of the CDR3: TGTGCCAGCAGCTTAGGTCCCGACAGGGCTAGCACAGATACGCAGTATTTT.

This clone was counted at least ten times. V usage is TRBV25-1 and J usage is TRBJ2-6; D might be TRBD1 (5 bases). With 4 bases removed from V and 0 bases from J, the gap between germline ends came to 10 bases. Germline loops: CDR1 MGHDK, CDR2 SYGVNS. The CDR3 runs to 16 residues. This CDR3 is CASSVGRASGANVLTF. The CDR3 DNA follows: TGTGCCAGCAGTGTCGGCAGGGCCTCTGGGGCCAACGTCCTGACTTTC.

This clone was counted between two and nine times. This rearrangement joins TRBV5-4 to TRBJ2-3; 10 nucleotides align to TRBD2. Unmatched junction bases numbered 8, after V lost 4 bases and J lost 0 bases. This CDR3 spans 17 amino acids. Per the germline V gene, CDR1 is SGHNT and CDR2 is YYREEE (reference sequence). CDR3 sequence: CASSQALLAGSTDTQYF. In DNA, the CDR3 is TGTGCCAGCAGCCAAGCCCTACTAGCGGGGAGCACAGATACGCAGTATTTT.

This clone was counted a few times. The chain uses TRBV7-9 and TRBJ2-5; TRBD2 is a possible D gene (5 bases). CDR3 length: 16 residues. Germline V gives CDR1 SEHNR, CDR2 FQNEAQ (reference sequence). The V end was cut by 2 bases, the J end by 0 bases, with 13 bases between. The chain's CDR3 is CASSLQDYRYQETQYF. In DNA form, the CDR3 reads TGTGCCAGCAGCTTACAAGACTATCGGTACCAAGAGACCCAGTACTTC.

V and J are TRBV19 and TRBJ2-1; D is ambiguous. Germline V gene sequence: CDR1 LNHDA, CDR2 SQIVND (reference sequence). The CDR3 contains 14 residues. Trimming took 1 base from V and 9 from J, leaving 13 bases between them. CDR3 in amino acids: CASSIANVESEQFF. Written as DNA, the CDR3 is TGTGCCAGTAGTATAGCTAACGTGGAGAGTGAGCAGTTCTTC.

The V gene is TRBV20-1, the J gene TRBJ2-7, with TRBD2 matching 9 bases. This CDR3 is 11 amino acids long. The germline V gene has CDR1 DFQATT and CDR2 SNEGSKA (reference sequence). CDR3 bases: TGCTGCGGGACTAGCATCTACGAGCAGTACTTC. It specifies CCGTSIYEQYF.

This clone occurred a few times. The chain has TRBV9 and TRBJ2-1, with 8 bases that match TRBD2. CDR3 length: 15 amino acids. Germline trimming cut 0 bases from V and 6 bases from J; bases unmatched to any gene: 5. Germline CDR1 is SGDLS and CDR2 is YYNGEE. This CDR3 reads CASSVESGSFNEQFF. The CDR3 DNA sequence: TGTGCCAGCAGCGTAGAAAGCGGGAGCTTCAATGAGCAGTTCTTC.

This chain connects TRBV6-5 to TRBJ2-7, with 11 positions matching TRBD2. The CDR3 is 15 amino acids. The V and J ends lost 8 bases and 1 base, in that order; junction bases with no gene match: 7. Germline V gene data show CDR1 as MNHEY and CDR2 as SVGAGI. The CDR3 is CASGTLAGGSYEQYF. The CDR3 region has the DNA TGTGCCAGCGGAACCTTAGCGGGGGGGTCCTACGAGCAGTACTTC.

This clone was seen a handful of times. Other nucleotide sequences in the sample specify the same CDR3. The rearrangement uses TRBV30 and TRBJ1-3; D remains ambiguous. There are 13 residues in the CDR3. Trimming stripped 4 bases from V and 0 bases from J, with 7 bases between. Germline V gene sequence: CDR1 GTSNPN, CDR2 SVGIG (reference sequence). The CDR3 loop is CAWTRNSGNTIYF. Here the CDR3 DNA reads TGTGCCTGGACCAGGAACTCTGGAAACACCATATATTTT.

The genes are TRBV19 and TRBJ2-1; 7 nucleotides line up with TRBD2. The trim removed 8 bases at V and 7 bases at J, leaving 17 bases unmatched. The CDR3 extends over 16 amino acids. The V gene's germline CDR1 is LNHDA and CDR2 SQIVND (reference sequence). Here the CDR3 reads CASGRLPAGEQNEQFF. The CDR3 DNA reads TGTGCCAGTGGGAGGCTGCCGGCGGGGGAACAAAATGAGCAGTTCTTC. The variable domain in full, with the rest retrieved from reference TRBV19 and TRBJ2-1, is DGGITQSPKYLFRKEGQNVTLSCEQNLNHDAMYWYRQDPGQGLRLIYYSQIVNDFQKGDIAEGYSVSREKKESFPLTVTSAQKNPTAFYLCASGRLPAGEQNEQFFGPGTRLTVL.